This paragraph reports one T cell receptor (beta chain). What it binds is not known. The data stem from a study of CD8+ T cells in alopecia areata. Findings and caveats of the study: Scalp sample data also include resident alphabeta T cells from normal skin.

CDR1 and CDR2 (germline): SQVTM, ANQGSEA. The CDR3 is 12 residues long. With 1 base removed from V and 4 bases from J, the gap between germline ends came to 7 bases. cDNA reverse transcribed from extracted RNA served as the sequencing template. Libraries were prepared by immunoSEQ multiplex PCR; TCRdb keeps only in-frame clonotypes and omits some of them. The sample records 200,000 to 250,000 clones, roughly 69% being singletons. The specimen was CD4+ T cells sorted from blood, collected at week 0. The receptor's source is a human donor with alopecia areata. The chain couples TRBV29-1 to TRBJ1-1; D unclear. Here the CDR3 reads CSVEVVGTEAFF. The CDR3 nucleotides read TGCAGCGTTGAAGTGGTGGGCACTGAAGCTTTCTTT.